This TCR beta chain was sequenced for a study of breast tumors, draining lymph nodes, adjacent tissues. Study-wide points: Tumors had less TCR diversity than lymph nodes, more than nontumor tissue. The data were judged consistent with most tumor T cells coming from lymph node and expanding in tumor. The lymph node origin of tumor T cells was framed as consistent with a hypothesis, not demonstrated. Compared with basal-like, luminal-like tumors shared significantly more repertoire with nontumor tissue.

MiXCR, run by TCRdb on the multiplex PCR reads, gives a single entry per CDR3 protein. The table lists about 230,000 distinct CDR3 sequences, about 30% of them singletons. This clonotype was counted at least ten times. Its antigen is not identified. V dropped 3 bases and J dropped 2; count of bases not matched to a gene: 14. CDR1 and CDR2 (germline): DFQATT, SNEGSKA (reference sequence). CDR3 length equals 17 residues. Axillary draining lymph nodes of breast cancer patients supplied the node samples. The chain combines TRBV20-1 with TRBJ2-3, with 7 bases that match TRBD2. The receptor was isolated from a female donor with breast cancer. Some clones in this sample may be carry-over from other donors' samples. Material: axillary lymph node tissue. CDR3 sequence (DNA): TGCAGTGCTAGTGCGGCTAGCGGTGGGCTCCCCACAGATACGCAGTATTTT. Translation: CSASAASGGLPTDTQYF.